A single sample gave rise to the 32 T cell receptor beta chains below, sequenced in a study of blood T cell repertoires in COVID-19. Clones were read by immunoSEQ multiplex PCR, and TCRdb kept only the in-frame ones, dropping some. The profile shows roughly 190,000 clones, about 88% of them singletons. Source material: peripheral blood. The receptor source for this set is a human donor in a cohort sampled during active COVID-19.

The chain couples TRBV19 to TRBJ2-3; TRBD1 aligns across 7 bases. Per the germline V gene, CDR1 is LNHDA and CDR2 is SQIVND (reference sequence). V lost 4 bases, J lost 0 bases, and 4 bases stayed unmatched. The CDR3 has 15 amino acids. The CDR3 reads CASSTGQTSTDTQYF. The CDR3 DNA reads as TGTGCCAGTAGTACGGGACAGACTAGCACAGATACGCAGTATTTT.

The chain combines TRBV28 with TRBJ2-7; 9 bases are a match to TRBD2. V shed 6 bases, J shed 3 bases, and the junction held 9 bases outside the gene matches. The germline V gene has CDR1 MDHEN and CDR2 SYDVKM. This CDR3 spans 15 amino acids. In DNA, the CDR3 is TGTGCCAGCAGCCGCGGGGGGGGAAAGGGCTACGAGCAGTACTTC. It translates to CASSRGGGKGYEQYF.

The chain links TRBV7-2 to TRBJ2-5; D is undetermined. V was clipped by 2 bases and J by 6 bases, with 13 bases between them. The CDR3 runs to 14 residues. Germline values: CDR1 SGHTA, CDR2 FQGNSA. In DNA form, the CDR3 reads TGTGCCAGCAGCTTAAATGGTGGGCCTCAGACCCAGTACTTC. Translation gives CASSLNGGPQTQYF.

The CDR3 nucleotides read TGTGCCAGCAGCCTGCGGGAGGGAAACAATTCACCCCTCCACTTT. This sequence encodes CASSLREGNNSPLHF. V gene TRBV11-2 combines with J gene TRBJ1-6; D gene ambiguous. The CDR3 totals 15 residues. V was trimmed by 5 bases and J by 7 bases, leaving 15 bases between them. Germline V gives CDR1 SGHAT, CDR2 FQNNGV.

The genes are TRBV4-1 and TRBJ2-5; 9 positions agree with TRBD1. The V gene end was trimmed by 1 base and the J gene end by 2 bases; junction bases not matched to a gene: 5. Germline CDR1 reads MGHRA; CDR2 reads YSYEKL. This CDR3 has 16 amino acids. CDR3 amino acids: CASSQALQGAQETQYF. The DNA for the CDR3 is TGCGCCAGCAGCCAAGCATTACAGGGGGCACAAGAGACCCAGTACTTC.

The chain combines TRBV28 with TRBJ2-7; 9 nucleotides align to TRBD2. J lost 5 bases, V lost 5 bases, and 7 bases had no gene match. Looked up from germline, CDR1 is MDHEN and CDR2 is SYDVKM. This CDR3 spans 14 amino acids. This CDR3 reads CASSLRGLANEQYF. The CDR3 nucleotides are TGTGCCAGCAGTCTGAGGGGACTAGCTAACGAGCAGTACTTC.

The chain has TRBV9 and TRBJ2-7; TRBD1 agrees at 8 bases. With 2 bases clipped from V and 2 bases from J, the junction kept 6 bases outside the gene matches. From germline, CDR1 is SGDLS and CDR2 YYNGEE. The CDR3 has 15 amino acids. This CDR3 reads CASSVRAGGPYEQYF. Here the CDR3 DNA reads TGTGCCAGCAGCGTGAGGGCAGGGGGCCCCTACGAGCAGTACTTC.

The CDR3 protein is CASNRGRPAGELFF. The CDR3 region has the DNA TGCGCCAGCAACAGGGGGAGACCCGCCGGGGAGCTGTTTTTT. This rearrangement joins TRBV5-1 to TRBJ2-2, with 8 bases identical to TRBD1. The CDR3 spans 14 residues. The junction had 7 bases not matched to a gene; V was cut back by 6 bases and J by 6 bases. CDR1 is SGHRS, CDR2 YFSETQ, per germline.

J is TRBJ2-7 and V is TRBV6-1, with D perhaps TRBD1 (6 bases). This CDR3 has 17 amino acids. V dropped 2 bases and J dropped 2 bases, with 19 bases sitting between them. Germline-derived CDR1 and CDR2 are MNHNS and SASEGT. The CDR3 loop is CASSERVGGTWTYEQYF. The CDR3 DNA is TGTGCCAGCAGTGAACGGGTAGGGGGTACATGGACCTACGAGCAGTACTTC.

The V gene is TRBV29-1, the J gene TRBJ1-2; no reliable D call. The CDR3 has 14 residues. CDR1 is SQVTM and CDR2 is ANQGSEA in the germline V gene. Trimming removed 3 bases from V and 4 bases from J, with 15 bases in between. This CDR3 is CSVEHPAAGYGYTF. The CDR3 DNA is TGCAGCGTTGAGCATCCGGCGGCGGGCTATGGCTACACCTTC.

This chain uses TRBV19 with TRBJ2-5; tentatively, D is TRBD1 (5 bases). The CDR3 consists of 15 residues. Between the trimmed V and J ends, which lost 7 bases and 5 bases, there was a span of 20 bases. Looked up from germline, CDR1 is LNHDA and CDR2 is SQIVND (reference sequence). DNA of the CDR3: TGTGCCAGTACCGACGGCCCAGGGATTTGGGAGACCCAGTACTTC. Residues: CASTDGPGIWETQYF.

This clone was counted once. The CDR3 nucleotides read TGCGCCAGCAGCCAAGAGCCGACAGGGGGCACTGAAGCTTTCTTT. Translation: CASSQEPTGGTEAFF. The rearrangement links TRBV4-3 to TRBJ1-1; 9 positions agree with TRBD1. Per the germline V gene, CDR1 is LGHNA and CDR2 is YSLEER. The V gene end was trimmed by 0 bases and the J gene end by 4 bases; junction bases not matched to a gene: 3. The CDR3 is made up of 15 amino acids.

The V and J genes are TRBV30 and TRBJ1-4; possibly TRBD1 for D (6 bases). CDR3 length equals 15 residues. The germline V and J ends were trimmed by 3 bases and 10 bases, with 21 bases remaining between them. CDR1 is GTSNPN and CDR2 is SVGIG in the germline V gene (reference sequence). CDR3 coding DNA: TGTGCCTGGAGCCCAGGGGCCGGGGAGGGAGGAAAACTGTTTTTT. As protein: CAWSPGAGEGGKLFF.

This sequence joins TRBV2 and TRBJ2-2; 9 bases match TRBD2. Trimming at V came to 7 bases and at J to 4 bases, leaving 4 bases not matched to a gene. Germline CDR1 reads SNHLY; CDR2 reads FYNNEI. This CDR3 is built from 14 residues. This CDR3 is CASKREEGTGELFF. The CDR3, as DNA: TGTGCCAGCAAGCGGGAGGAAGGCACCGGGGAGCTGTTTTTT.

The V and J genes are TRBV28 and TRBJ2-3; D is uncertain. The CDR3 loop spans 18 amino acids. From germline, CDR1 is MDHEN and CDR2 SYDVKM. The V gene lost 3 bases and the J gene lost 1 base, with 20 bases spanning the gap. CDR3 sequence (DNA): TGTGCCAGCAGTTTTCCCTTAGAAGCGTGGCGGCGCACAGATACGCAGTATTTT. Amino acid sequence: CASSFPLEAWRRTDTQYF.

The V and J genes are TRBV30 and TRBJ2-7, with a tentative D call TRBD2 (6 bases). CDR3 size: 12 residues. Germline-derived CDR1 and CDR2 are GTSNPN and SVGIG (reference sequence). With 3 bases removed from V and 2 bases from J, the gap between germline ends came to 8 bases. Here the CDR3 reads CAWSGGAYEQYF. DNA of the CDR3: TGTGCCTGGAGCGGAGGGGCCTACGAGCAGTACTTC.

This clone has just one count. This sequence joins TRBV9 and TRBJ1-3, with a tentative D call TRBD1 (6 bases). V dropped 0 bases and J dropped 8 bases, with 18 bases sitting between them. There are 16 residues in the CDR3. The V gene's germline CDR1 is SGDLS and CDR2 YYNGEE. CDR3 protein: CASSVVPGKKGDTIYF. In DNA form, the CDR3 reads TGTGCCAGCAGCGTAGTCCCGGGAAAAAAGGGGGACACCATATATTTT.

V usage is TRBV5-4 and J usage is TRBJ1-4, with D possibly matching TRBD1 (5 bases). Germline loops: CDR1 SGHNT, CDR2 YYREEE (reference sequence). Trimming cost V 7 bases and J 8 bases, with 18 bases left between them. This CDR3 has 14 residues. The CDR3 sequence is CASSRQNPGEKLFF. The CDR3 DNA follows: TGTGCCAGCTCCCGACAGAACCCAGGGGAAAAACTGTTTTTT. Together with reference TRBV5-4 and TRBJ1-4, the CDR3 gives the full variable domain: ETGVTQSPTHLIKTRGQQVTLRCSSQSGHNTVSWYQQALGQGPQFIFQYYREEENGRGNFPPRFSGLQFPNYSSELNVNALELDDSALYLCASSRQNPGEKLFFGSGTQLSVL.

The gene calls are TRBV19 and TRBJ2-1, with 9 nucleotides matching TRBD2. The CDR3 runs 15 residues. Germline lookup yields CDR1 LNHDA and CDR2 SQIVND (reference sequence). The V and J ends lost 0 bases and 8 bases, in that order; junction bases with no gene match: 5. CDR3 sequence: CASSIDLAGFDEQFF. The CDR3 region has the DNA TGTGCCAGTAGTATAGATCTAGCGGGGTTTGATGAGCAGTTCTTC.

The V and J genes are TRBV7-9 and TRBJ1-1; 7 nucleotides match TRBD1. CDR1 is SEHNR and CDR2 is FQNEAQ in the germline V gene (reference sequence). The V segment lost 5 bases and the J segment 6 bases; nucleotides outside the gene matches: 6. The length of the CDR3 is 13 residues. This CDR3 is CASSIDRAPEAFF. The CDR3 bases are TGTGCCAGCAGCATTGACAGGGCCCCTGAAGCTTTCTTT.

The V call is TRBV7-2, the J call TRBJ2-3; no clear D. With 4 bases removed from V and 2 bases from J, the gap between germline ends came to 16 bases. The CDR3 totals 16 residues. In germline, CDR1 is SGHTA, CDR2 FQGNSA. CDR3 nucleotide sequence: TGTGCCAGCAGCTACCGCGGCGCCTCTTCCACAGATACGCAGTATTTT. Translation gives CASSYRGASSTDTQYF.

This chain joins TRBV4-3 and TRBJ2-2; D is perhaps TRBD2 (7 bases). Trimming removed 1 base at V and 5 bases at J, with 14 bases between. The germline gives CDR1 LGHNA, CDR2 YSLEER. The CDR3 loop spans 16 amino acids. The CDR3 sequence is CASSQVRGAKTGELFF. The CDR3 DNA follows: TGCGCCAGCAGCCAAGTTCGGGGGGCTAAGACCGGGGAGCTGTTTTTT.

The chain combines TRBV7-2 with TRBJ2-1, with D uncertain. Trimming removed 1 base at V and 6 bases at J, with 4 bases between. CDR1 is SGHTA and CDR2 is FQGNSA in the germline V gene. CDR3 size: 12 residues. The CDR3 DNA reads TGTGCCAGCAGCTTAGACAGCAATGAGCAGTTCTTC. This gives the protein CASSLDSNEQFF.

The chain uses TRBV19 and TRBJ2-1; 9 nucleotides agree with TRBD1. There are 15 residues in the CDR3. V trimming: 6 bases; J trimming: 10 bases; junction bases outside the gene matches: 13. Germline CDR1 and CDR2: LNHDA and SQIVND (reference sequence). This CDR3 is CASSPVNRGLGEQFF. The DNA of the CDR3 is TGTGCCAGTAGCCCCGTCAACAGGGGGCTCGGCGAGCAGTTCTTC.

The chain is built from TRBV6-2 or TRBV6-3 and TRBJ1-5; a possible D gene is TRBD1 (5 bases). The CDR3 has 15 residues. V lost 6 bases, J lost 2 bases, and 14 bases lay in between. Per germline, CDR1 MNHEY and CDR2 SVGEGT. CDR3 nucleotides: TGTGCCAGCAGCCTAGGTGGGGGGGGCAATCAGCCCCAGCATTTT. This gives the protein CASSLGGGGNQPQHF.

The CDR3 DNA is TGTGCCAGTAGTTCCCCGCGGGGGCCGTCCTACAATGAGCAGTTCTTC. It translates to CASSSPRGPSYNEQFF. The V and J genes are TRBV19 and TRBJ2-1, with a possible D match to TRBD2 (7 bases). The V gene's germline CDR1 is LNHDA and CDR2 SQIVND (reference sequence). Trimming shortened V by 5 bases and J by 1 base, and 15 bases separated the two germline ends. The CDR3 is 16 residues long.

This chain uses TRBV12-3 or TRBV12-4 with TRBJ2-2, with 7 nucleotides matching TRBD1. The CDR3 loop spans 13 amino acids. J lost 7 bases, V lost 4 bases, and 3 bases had no gene match. CDR3 DNA: TGTGCCAGCAGTTCATACAGGGGCGGGGAGCTGTTTTTT. Its translation is CASSSYRGGELFF.

The chain combines TRBV5-1 with TRBJ2-7; 11 nucleotides line up with TRBD2. V lost 2 bases to trimming and J lost 2 bases; unmatched junction nucleotides: 3. Germline CDR1 SGHRS, CDR2 YFSETQ. This CDR3 is 15 amino acids long. In DNA, the CDR3 is TGCGCCAGCAGCTTCGGACTAGCGGGCCCCTACGAGCAGTACTTC. This codes for CASSFGLAGPYEQYF.

V usage is TRBV20-1 and J usage is TRBJ2-4; a possible D gene is TRBD1 (5 bases). Looked up from germline, CDR1 is DFQATT and CDR2 is SNEGSKA (reference sequence). Trimming pared 3 bases from V and 3 bases from J, leaving 12 bases between. The CDR3 length is 14 residues. The CDR3 region is CSASQGSGKNIQYF. CDR3 nucleotide sequence: TGCAGTGCTAGTCAGGGATCAGGCAAAAACATTCAGTACTTC.

In this sample, this clone turned up once. The chain has TRBV2 and TRBJ2-3; the match to TRBD2 covers 11 bases. Germline CDR1 SNHLY, CDR2 FYNNEI. The V segment lost 4 bases and the J segment 0 bases; nucleotides outside the gene matches: 0. This CDR3 has 15 amino acids. CDR3 sequence (DNA): TGTGCCAGCAGTGGACTAGCGGGGAGCACAGATACGCAGTATTTT. This gives the protein CASSGLAGSTDTQYF.

V usage is TRBV5-4 and J usage is TRBJ2-3, with a weak D call TRBD2 (5 bases). CDR3 size: 15 residues. The V gene lost 0 bases and the J gene lost 4 bases, with 12 bases spanning the gap. Looked up from germline, CDR1 is SGHNT and CDR2 is YYREEE (reference sequence). The CDR3 reads CASSLGRGGADTQYF. The CDR3 DNA reads TGTGCCAGCAGCTTGGGCCGGGGTGGCGCAGATACGCAGTATTTT. Variable domain in full (rest from reference TRBV5-4 and TRBJ2-3): ETGVTQSPTHLIKTRGQQVTLRCSSQSGHNTVSWYQQALGQGPQFIFQYYREEENGRGNFPPRFSGLQFPNYSSELNVNALELDDSALYLCASSLGRGGADTQYFGPGTRLTVL.

V is TRBV24-1 and J is TRBJ2-1; 11 bases match TRBD2. Germline CDR1 KGHDR, CDR2 SFDVKD. The CDR3 contains 16 residues. Unmatched junction bases numbered 10, after V lost 4 bases and J lost 9 bases. The CDR3 here is CATSEASGGNRGEQFF. The CDR3 nucleotides read TGTGCCACCAGTGAGGCTAGCGGGGGGAATCGGGGTGAGCAGTTCTTC.